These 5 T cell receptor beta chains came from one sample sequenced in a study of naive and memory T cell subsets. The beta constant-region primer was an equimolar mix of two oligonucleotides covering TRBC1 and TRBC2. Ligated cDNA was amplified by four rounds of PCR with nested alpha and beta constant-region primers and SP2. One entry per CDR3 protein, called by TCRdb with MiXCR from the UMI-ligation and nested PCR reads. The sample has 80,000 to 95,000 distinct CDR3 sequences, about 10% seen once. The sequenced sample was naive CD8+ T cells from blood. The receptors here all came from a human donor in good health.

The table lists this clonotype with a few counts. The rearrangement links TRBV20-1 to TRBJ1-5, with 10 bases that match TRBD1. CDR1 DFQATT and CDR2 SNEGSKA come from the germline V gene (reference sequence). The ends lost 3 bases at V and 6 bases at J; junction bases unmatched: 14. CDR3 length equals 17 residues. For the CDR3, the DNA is TGCAGTGCTAGCCGCTCGGGGGACAGGGGCTTTACTCAGCCCCAGCATTTT. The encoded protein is CSASRSGDRGFTQPQHF.

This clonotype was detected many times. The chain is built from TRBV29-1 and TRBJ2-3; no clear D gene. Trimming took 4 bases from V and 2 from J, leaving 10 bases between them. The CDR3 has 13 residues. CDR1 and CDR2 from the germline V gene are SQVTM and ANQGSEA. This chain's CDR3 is CSVVRRTTDTQYF. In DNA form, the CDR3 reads TGCAGCGTTGTCCGGAGAACCACAGATACGCAGTATTTT.

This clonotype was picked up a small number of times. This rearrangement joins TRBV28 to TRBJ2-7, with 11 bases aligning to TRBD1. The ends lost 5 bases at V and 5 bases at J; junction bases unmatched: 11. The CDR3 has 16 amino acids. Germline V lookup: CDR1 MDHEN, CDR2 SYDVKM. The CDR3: CASSTLDRGRYNEQYF. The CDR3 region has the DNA TGTGCCAGCAGTACCTTGGACAGGGGGCGGTACAACGAGCAGTACTTC.

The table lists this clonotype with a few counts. The CDR3 sequence: CASSYSIGTGAHEQYF. For the CDR3, the DNA is TGTGCCAGCAGTTACTCGATAGGGACAGGGGCCCACGAGCAGTACTTC. This chain links TRBV6-5 with TRBJ2-7; 10 nucleotides agree with TRBD1. Germline-derived CDR1 and CDR2 are MNHEY and SVGAGI. The CDR3 runs to 16 residues. V shed 0 bases and J 5 bases; nucleotides not matched to a gene: 7.

The CDR3 reads CAWTQPSDSHYQETQYF. The CDR3, as DNA: TGTGCCTGGACCCAACCTTCGGACTCACACTACCAAGAGACCCAGTACTTC. The chain recombines TRBV30 with TRBJ2-5; weak D call: TRBD2 (5 bases). This CDR3 contains 17 residues. The germline gives CDR1 GTSNPN, CDR2 SVGIG (reference sequence). Trimming cost V 4 bases and J 0 bases, with 21 bases left between them.